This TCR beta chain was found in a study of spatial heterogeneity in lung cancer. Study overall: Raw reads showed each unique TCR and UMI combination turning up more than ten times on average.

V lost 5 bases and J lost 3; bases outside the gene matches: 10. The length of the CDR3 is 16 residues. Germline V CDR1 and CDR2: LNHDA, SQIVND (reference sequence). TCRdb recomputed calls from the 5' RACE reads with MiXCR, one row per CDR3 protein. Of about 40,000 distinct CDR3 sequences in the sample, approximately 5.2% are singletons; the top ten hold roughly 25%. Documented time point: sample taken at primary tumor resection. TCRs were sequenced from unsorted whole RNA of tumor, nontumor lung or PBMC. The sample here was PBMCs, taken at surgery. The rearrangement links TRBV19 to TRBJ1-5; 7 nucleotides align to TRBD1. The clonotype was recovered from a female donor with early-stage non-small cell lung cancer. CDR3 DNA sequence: TGTGCCAGTAGTCCACGGGGAGGGGGCTTCAATCAGCCCCAGCATTTT. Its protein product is CASSPRGGGFNQPQHF. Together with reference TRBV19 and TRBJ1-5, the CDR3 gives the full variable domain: DGGITQSPKYLFRKEGQNVTLSCEQNLNHDAMYWYRQDPGQGLRLIYYSQIVNDFQKGDIAEGYSVSREKKESFPLTVTSAQKNPTAFYLCASSPRGGGFNQPQHFGDGTRLSIL.